This note documents a single T cell receptor beta chain sequence. It lacks a known antigen. One base away there is no much larger clone; base qualities are not given. No immune events such as infections were documented for the healthy donors during the collection period. Blood repertoires from healthy donors were used as a training cohort for calibrating time-dependent variance in a beta-binomial model of differential abundance of T-cell clones. The training cohort included 10 or so healthy donors, of whom 3 were female and 7 were male. An age range of roughly 25 to 65 years, with an average of about 43 years, was recorded for the donors. Whole blood was collected from each healthy donor at three time points spaced 2 to 3 weeks apart and obtained from a commercial supplier. Genomic DNA was extracted from unsorted whole blood for immunosequencing. Spanning cysteine to phenylalanine, the CDR3 consists of 13 amino acids. The only DNA kept is the CDR3, 39 bases in frame from the first base. At the junction V is shortened by 5 bases and J by 4 bases, with 11 bases in between. Via the germline V gene (reference sequence), CDR1 is MNHNY and CDR2 SVGAGI.

This entry is derived from a study of identifying expanded T cells in peripheral blood (dated by TCRdb to between 2018 and 2021). For the study in its entirety: Four technical replicates, made by sequencing separate aliquots from the same pool of genomic DNA, were compared pairwise.

The paper as a whole reports these results and caveats: It was expected by the authors that biological variance in healthy repertoires might increase further over much longer intervals, such as months to years. About 1.2 differentially abundant clones were flagged by the binomial model between technical replicates, whereas about 15 and 18 were flagged over around two weeks and four weeks, respectively. Across all healthy-donor time intervals, the beta-binomial model significantly lowered both the number of clones called differentially abundant and the false-positive rate. Variance in clone template counts between approximately two-week samples significantly increased with total template count across all healthy donors.

TCRbeta CDR3 regions were profiled by bias-controlled multiplex PCR amplification of genomic DNA with the immunoSEQ Assay. The paper's processing steps were these. To quantify the absolute abundance of each unique TCRbeta CDR3 region, the sequences were collapsed and filtered. Differential abundance was tested with two models: a binomial (Fisher-equivalent) model and a beta-binomial model that adds time-dependent variance fitted from healthy donors. Any clone with fewer than 5 combined templates was excluded, and a clone was called differentially abundant if its Benjamini-Hochberg FDR was below 0.01. The form v = (b*log(k)+a)^2 was used to model beta-binomial variance as a function of total template count across the two samples. Sourced from immuneACCESS, this table was stored by TCRdb with only in-frame sequences that have V and J called. A share of the clones is absent; for the studies checked, an unresolved V gene accounts for under half, and the remainder has no known explanation. The V and J calls and clone size are taken from that table; D and trimming were inferred from the DNA. This sample gives roughly 130,000 clones in total; 65% to 90% of them show up just once. The top ten clonotypes cover 7.5% to 9% of the sample.

Material for sequencing was blood. The receptor was isolated from a person between 18 and 70 years old in good health. This receptor chain uses TRBV6-6 and TRBJ2-5; the D gene remains uncertain. CDR3 region: CASSPGIVETQYF. The bases are TGTGCCAGCAGTCCCGGAATAGTAGAGACCCAGTACTTC.